Below, 29 T cell receptor beta chains from the same sample are listed, as sequenced in a study of blood T cell repertoires in COVID-19 (dated by TCRdb to about 2020). Preparation of the library involved the immunoSEQ multiplex PCR assay. Drawn from immuneACCESS, this table holds only the in-frame rearrangements with V and J called that TCRdb kept. Clones are partly lost; checked studies trace under half to an unresolved V gene and leave the rest unexplained. This sample is represented by around 64,000 clones; roughly 91% of them were singletons. The top ten clones comprise over 7.5% of the sample. The sequencing input was peripheral blood. These receptors were obtained from a human donor in a cohort sampled during active COVID-19.

The chain carries TRBV10-3 and TRBJ2-7; 9 bases map to TRBD1. Germline CDR1 ENHRY, CDR2 SYGVKD. The CDR3 loop spans 15 amino acids. Germline trimming cut 5 bases from V and 2 bases from J; bases unmatched to any gene: 7. The CDR3 region has the DNA TGTGCCATCAGTTCCCGCGGGACAGGGACCTACGAGCAGTACTTC. It yields the protein CAISSRGTGTYEQYF.

V is TRBV5-5 and J is TRBJ2-7; D gene uncertain. V lost 4 bases, J lost 0 bases, and 11 bases lay in between. The CDR3 is 14 residues long. Germline loops: CDR1 SGHKS, CDR2 YYEKEE (reference sequence). The CDR3 coding sequence is TGTGCCAGCAGCATTTACGTCAGCTCCTACGAGCAGTACTTC. Its protein is CASSIYVSSYEQYF.

With respect to this clone: The sample carries other DNA sequences with the same CDR3. The chain couples TRBV5-1 to TRBJ2-5; maybe TRBD2 (6 bases). V was pared by 4 bases and J by 4 bases, with 11 bases between. This CDR3 contains 13 residues. Looked up from germline, CDR1 is SGHRS and CDR2 is YFSETQ. The CDR3 loop reads CASSLELAETQYF. CDR3 nucleotides: TGCGCCAGCAGCCTGGAACTAGCAGAGACCCAGTACTTC.

V usage is TRBV18 and J usage is TRBJ2-2; tentative D call: TRBD2 (6 bases). CDR3 length equals 15 residues. V was shortened by 5 bases and J by 2 bases, with 12 bases between the two germline ends. CDR1 is KGHSH and CDR2 is LQKENI in the germline V gene. The CDR3 sequence: CASSSGTLNTGELFF. The CDR3 coding sequence is TGTGCCAGCTCATCCGGGACTCTTAACACCGGGGAGCTGTTTTTT.

This chain links TRBV7-2 with TRBJ2-7, with 14 nucleotides matching TRBD2. This CDR3 comprises 17 residues. The junction had 6 bases not matched to a gene; V was cut back by 2 bases and J by 3 bases. The germline V gene encodes CDR1 SGHTA and CDR2 FQGNSA. Written as DNA, the CDR3 is TGTGCCAGCAGCTTATATCGGACTAGCGGGAGGAGCTACGAGCAGTACTTC. Its protein product is CASSLYRTSGRSYEQYF. Complete variable domain (other parts from reference TRBV7-2 and TRBJ2-7): GAGVSQSPSNKVTEKGKDVELRCDPISGHTALYWYRQSLGQGLEFLIYFQGNSAPDKSGLPSDRFSAERTGGSVSTLTIQRTQQEDSAVYLCASSLYRTSGRSYEQYFGPGTRLTVT.

The V call is TRBV5-1, the J call TRBJ2-1, with 15 bases that match TRBD2. This CDR3 is 17 amino acids long. In germline, CDR1 is SGHRS, CDR2 YFSETQ. The trim removed 5 bases at V and 1 base at J, leaving 4 bases unmatched. CDR3 in DNA: TGCGCCAGCAGTTGGGGACTAGCGGGAGGATCCTACAATGAGCAGTTCTTC. Translating gives CASSWGLAGGSYNEQFF.

The chain joins TRBV25-1 to TRBJ2-1; 11 bases are a match to TRBD2. The V gene's germline CDR1 is MGHDK and CDR2 SYGVNS. With 2 bases clipped from V and 6 bases from J, the junction kept 9 bases outside the gene matches. The CDR3 is made up of 17 amino acids. The CDR3 spells CASSEILGTSGPNEQFF. The CDR3 coding sequence is TGTGCCAGCAGTGAAATTCTGGGGACTAGCGGACCCAATGAGCAGTTCTTC.

The chain has TRBV12-5 and TRBJ2-1; TRBD2 is a possible D gene (7 bases). The CDR3 sequence is 18 residues long. CDR1 is LGHNT and CDR2 is FRNRAP in the germline V gene. V was cut by 0 bases and J by 4 bases, with 19 bases left in between. In DNA form, the CDR3 reads TGTGCTAGTGGTTTGGTACAGTGGGGCGGGGGCCGATACAATGAGCAGTTCTTC. Translating it yields CASGLVQWGGGRYNEQFF. Using reference TRBV12-5 and TRBJ2-1 for the parts outside the CDR3, the full variable domain is DARVTQTPRHKVTEMGQEVTMRCQPILGHNTVFWYRQTMMQGLELLAYFRNRAPLDDSGMPKDRFSAEMPDATLATLKIQPSEPRDSAVYFCASGLVQWGGGRYNEQFFGPGTRLTVL.

This clone was picked up many times. This chain connects TRBV9 to TRBJ2-5; D is unresolved. Germline CDR1 SGDLS, CDR2 YYNGEE. This CDR3 has 13 residues. V lost 4 bases to trimming and J lost 4 bases, with 11 bases between them. CDR3 nucleotides: TGTGCCAGCAGCCCCCACCCAGGAGAGACCCAGTACTTC. This codes for CASSPHPGETQYF.

This clone was found once. The V and J genes are TRBV6-5 and TRBJ2-7; 10 bases align to TRBD2. Germline lookup yields CDR1 MNHEY and CDR2 SVGAGI. This CDR3 spans 14 amino acids. Trimming at V came to 6 bases and at J to 1 base, leaving 3 bases not matched to a gene. The CDR3 DNA follows: TGTGCCAGCAGGAGGACTAGCGGATCCTACGAGCAGTACTTC. Amino acids: CASRRTSGSYEQYF.

The genes are TRBV18 and TRBJ2-2, with no clear D. V was pared by 2 bases and J by 1 base, with 8 bases between. Germline values: CDR1 KGHSH, CDR2 LQKENI. This CDR3 has 15 amino acids. CDR3 DNA sequence: TGTGCCAGCTCACCATCGGGTGGGAACACCGGGGAGCTGTTTTTT. The encoded protein is CASSPSGGNTGELFF.

As to this clone: The junction and the germline gene differ at one end; a read error may be behind it. V usage is TRBV3-1 (or the pseudogene TRBV3-2) and J usage is TRBJ2-7; D gene unclear. Germline V gives CDR1 LGHDT, CDR2 YNNKEL (reference sequence). CDR3 length: 12 amino acids. CDR3: CASSQVSFEQYF. DNA of the CDR3: TGTGCCAGCAGCCAAGTTTCCTTCGAGCAGTACTTC.

The V call is TRBV6-6, the J call TRBJ2-5, with D possibly being TRBD1 (5 bases). This CDR3 is built from 14 residues. Germline CDR1 is MNHNY and CDR2 is SVGAGI (reference sequence). Trimming removed 8 bases from V and 2 bases from J, with 15 bases in between. The CDR3 DNA sequence: TGTGCCAGCCAGCCAGGGCGAAGACAAGAGACCCAGTACTTC. Translated, it gives CASQPGRRQETQYF.

The CDR3 loop is CASRSWGGDTEAFF. The CDR3 DNA reads TGTGCCAGCAGGTCGTGGGGCGGGGACACTGAAGCTTTCTTT. The chain carries TRBV6-5 and TRBJ1-1; D may be TRBD1 (5 bases). V lost 6 bases, J lost 3 bases, and 14 bases lay in between. Germline V CDR1 and CDR2: MNHEY, SVGAGI. The CDR3 loop spans 14 amino acids.

The chain carries TRBV5-6 and TRBJ1-2; D not resolved. The CDR3 contains 14 residues. Between the trimmed V and J ends, which lost 0 bases and 4 bases, there was a span of 10 bases. CDR1 SGHDT and CDR2 YYEEEE come from the germline V gene. The CDR3: CASSLEQPVYGYTF. The CDR3 coding sequence is TGTGCCAGCAGCTTGGAACAGCCCGTCTATGGCTACACCTTC.

In this sample, this clone turned up once. The J gene is TRBJ2-3, the V gene TRBV5-4; 9 bases match TRBD2. CDR3 size: 15 residues. Germline V gene data show CDR1 as SGHNT and CDR2 as YYREEE (reference sequence). Trimming cost V 4 bases and J 1 base; bases outside gene matches: 4. CDR3 loop: CASSLRLAGTDTQYF. CDR3 DNA sequence: TGTGCCAGCAGCCTAAGACTAGCGGGCACAGATACGCAGTATTTT.

Comment on this clone: Other DNA variants within this sample encode the same CDR3. This rearrangement joins TRBV5-1 to TRBJ2-2; 7 nucleotides align to TRBD1. J gave up 2 bases and V 3 bases, and 4 bases lay outside the gene matches. CDR1 and CDR2 from the germline V gene are SGHRS and YFSETQ. There are 15 residues in the CDR3. The CDR3 loop is CASSSGTVNTGELFF. CDR3 coding DNA: TGCGCCAGCAGCTCCGGGACAGTTAACACCGGGGAGCTGTTTTTT.

The chain carries TRBV7-9 and TRBJ1-4; the D is unclear. Trimming took 1 base from V and 8 from J, leaving 8 bases between them. CDR1 and CDR2 (germline): SEHNR, FQNEAQ (reference sequence). This CDR3 contains 13 residues. CDR3 in amino acids: CASSLGPGEKLFF. The CDR3 bases are TGTGCCAGCAGCTTAGGACCCGGGGAAAAACTGTTTTTT.

The gene calls are TRBV7-3 and TRBJ1-2, with D hard to call. The CDR3 contains 14 residues. V lost 2 bases to trimming and J lost 8 bases, with 15 bases between them. Germline CDR1 is SGHTA and CDR2 is FQGTGA. The CDR3 DNA is TGTGCCAGCAGCTTATCTCCCCGCGACGGGGGCTACACCTTC. Encoded protein: CASSLSPRDGGYTF.

Written as DNA, the CDR3 is TGTGCCAGCAGCTTAAAGGGTAGCGGGGGGACCACCTACAATGAGCAGTTCTTC. Translating gives CASSLKGSGGTTYNEQFF. The gene calls are TRBV7-3 and TRBJ2-1; 10 bases are a match to TRBD2. The germline V gene encodes CDR1 SGHTA and CDR2 FQGTGA. J lost 2 bases, V lost 1 base, and 8 bases had no gene match. The CDR3 extends over 18 amino acids.

The chain employs TRBV21-1 and TRBJ2-7; the listed D gene, TRBD1, was not tested against the DNA. TRBV21-1 is a pseudogene segment. The CDR3 length is 16 residues. Here the CDR3 DNA reads TGTGCCAGCAGCAAAGTCAGGGGGCCTCATATATACGAGCAGTACTTC. It yields the protein CASSKVRGPHIYEQYF.

CDR3 nucleotide sequence: TGTGCCAGCAGCGCAACTTACTACCCTGCCACAGATACGCAGTATTTT. It encodes CASSATYYPATDTQYF. V is TRBV9 and J is TRBJ2-3; D gene ambiguous. Germline values: CDR1 SGDLS, CDR2 YYNGEE. This CDR3 has 16 residues. Trimming cost V 3 bases and J 2 bases, with 16 bases left between them.

The CDR3 nucleotides read TGTGCCAGCAGTGGTCGGGACAGGGAGTACAATGAGCAGTTCTTC. Protein sequence: CASSGRDREYNEQFF. The chain recombines TRBV25-1 with TRBJ2-1, with 9 bases aligning to TRBD1. Trimming at V came to 4 bases and at J to 4 bases, leaving 5 bases not matched to a gene. CDR3 length: 15 residues. Germline V gene lookup returns CDR1 MGHDK and CDR2 SYGVNS.

V and J are TRBV5-4 and TRBJ1-5; D perhaps matches TRBD1 (5 bases). The CDR3 length is 18 residues. V gave up 0 bases and J gave up 2 bases, with 18 bases separating them. The germline V gene encodes CDR1 SGHNT and CDR2 YYREEE (reference sequence). CDR3 in amino acids: CASSLVFPGGVRNQPQHF. CDR3 DNA: TGTGCCAGCAGCTTGGTCTTCCCCGGAGGGGTCCGCAATCAGCCCCAGCATTTT.

The chain recombines TRBV7-2 with TRBJ2-1; 14 nucleotides align to TRBD2. The V and J ends lost 5 bases and 7 bases, in that order; junction bases with no gene match: 7. This CDR3 has 16 residues. Germline V lookup: CDR1 SGHTA, CDR2 FQGNSA. Written as DNA, the CDR3 is TGTGCCAGCAGCCCCGGGACTAGCGGGGGAGGGAATGAGCAGTTCTTC. Encoded protein: CASSPGTSGGGNEQFF.

The chain carries TRBV7-3 and TRBJ2-1; 12 bases are shared with TRBD1. V was pared by 4 bases and J by 7 bases, with 2 bases of the junction left unmatched. CDR1 is SGHTA and CDR2 is FQGTGA in the germline V gene. The CDR3 consists of 14 residues. CDR3: CASSWDRGRNEQFF. In DNA form, the CDR3 reads TGTGCCAGCAGCTGGGACAGGGGGCGAAATGAGCAGTTCTTC.

J is TRBJ2-6 and V is TRBV19; no reliable D call. CDR3 length: 16 residues. Trimming pared 6 bases from V and 0 bases from J, leaving 12 bases between. The V gene's germline CDR1 is LNHDA and CDR2 SQIVND (reference sequence). The CDR3 here is CASRRLIDSGANVLTF. The DNA of the CDR3 is TGTGCCAGTAGACGCCTAATAGACTCTGGGGCCAACGTCCTGACTTTC.

The V gene is TRBV6-6, the J gene TRBJ2-3; 11 nucleotides agree with TRBD2. The V gene's germline CDR1 is MNHNY and CDR2 SVGAGI (reference sequence). V lost 6 bases to trimming and J lost 6 bases; unmatched junction nucleotides: 11. The CDR3 spans 16 residues. CDR3 nucleotides: TGTGCCAGCAGCCCCGTAGCGGGGGGGAAATCGGATACGCAGTATTTT. Translated: CASSPVAGGKSDTQYF.

V and J are TRBV10-3 and TRBJ2-7; 8 bases line up with TRBD1. The CDR3 contains 13 residues. The junction had 6 bases not matched to a gene; V was cut back by 6 bases and J by 5 bases. The germline V gene has CDR1 ENHRY and CDR2 SYGVKD. The CDR3, as DNA: TGTGCCATCAGCCTGGACAGGGTGCACGAGCAGTACTTC. Protein sequence: CAISLDRVHEQYF.